This entry lists 20 T cell receptor beta chains sequenced from one sample in a study of blood T cell repertoires in COVID-19 (dated by TCRdb to about 2020). Libraries were made using the immunoSEQ multiplex PCR assay. This immuneACCESS table, as held by TCRdb, lists in-frame sequences with V and J called but not all clones. Of the missing ones, under half trace to an unresolved V gene in checked studies; the others have no known cause. This sample holds 350,000 or so clones; roughly 86% were observed only once. Approximately 1% of the sample is held by the ten biggest clonotypes. Specimen: PBMCs or T cells enriched from blood (not recorded which). All receptors come from a woman aged 25-40 years who had been exposed to COVID-19.

The table lists this clone with a count of one. The J gene is TRBJ2-7, the V gene TRBV6-5; TRBD2 agrees at 10 bases. CDR3 length equals 15 residues. J gave up 7 bases and V 8 bases, and 14 bases lay outside the gene matches. CDR1 and CDR2 from the germline V gene are MNHEY and SVGAGI. The CDR3 nucleotides read TGTGCCAGCGACAGACCGACTAGCGGGTCGGGGGAGCAGTACTTC. Encoded protein: CASDRPTSGSGEQYF.

This clone was counted only a few times. The chain recombines TRBV9 with TRBJ2-7, with D possibly TRBD2 on 6 matching bases. The germline V and J ends were trimmed by 0 bases and 5 bases, with 12 bases remaining between them. The CDR3 runs to 14 residues. Germline lookup yields CDR1 SGDLS and CDR2 YYNGEE. The CDR3 here is CASSVDGRGNEQYF. The CDR3 DNA reads TGTGCCAGCAGCGTAGACGGGAGAGGAAACGAGCAGTACTTC.

The sample holds one count of this clone. This chain joins TRBV9 and TRBJ2-7; 8 bases are a match to TRBD2. V was clipped by 3 bases and J by 2 bases; unmatched bases: 7. Germline V gene sequence: CDR1 SGDLS, CDR2 YYNGEE. CDR3 length: 15 residues. CDR3 sequence: CASSAGLAGTYEQYF. The CDR3 DNA follows: TGTGCCAGCAGCGCTGGGCTAGCGGGCACCTACGAGCAGTACTTC.

The gene calls are TRBV6-5 and TRBJ1-4, with 10 bases lining up with TRBD1. This CDR3 spans 14 amino acids. From germline, CDR1 is MNHEY and CDR2 SVGAGI. J was trimmed by 6 bases and V by 7 bases; bases with no gene match: 5. CDR3 region: CASTRQGADEKLFF. The CDR3, as DNA: TGTGCCAGCACAAGACAGGGGGCGGATGAAAAACTGTTTTTT.

The genes are TRBV9 and TRBJ2-1; 8 nucleotides line up with TRBD2. The germline gives CDR1 SGDLS, CDR2 YYNGEE. J gave up 6 bases and V 4 bases, and 9 bases lay outside the gene matches. CDR3 length equals 15 residues. The CDR3 bases are TGTGCCAGCAGCCCAAATAGCGGGACCTTCAATGAGCAGTTCTTC. It translates to CASSPNSGTFNEQFF.

V and J are TRBV12-3 or TRBV12-4 and TRBJ1-2; D remains ambiguous. The CDR3 is 13 residues long. V shed 1 base and J shed 7 bases, with 10 bases lying between them. CDR3 sequence reads: CASSLVEVSGYTF. CDR3 nucleotide sequence: TGTGCCAGCAGTTTAGTCGAGGTTTCTGGCTACACCTTC.

The chain carries TRBV27 and TRBJ2-3; tentative D call: TRBD2 (5 bases). The CDR3 is 18 amino acids. Trimming took 1 base from V and 0 from J, leaving 17 bases between them. Germline assignment: CDR1 MNHEY and CDR2 SMNVEV (reference sequence). CDR3 residues: CASSLLTNPKPSTDTQYF. The CDR3, as DNA: TGTGCCAGCAGTTTATTGACTAATCCCAAACCTAGCACAGATACGCAGTATTTT.

This clone was detected only a few times. This sample also contains other DNA sequences that code for the same CDR3. The chain joins TRBV5-1 to TRBJ1-3; D remains ambiguous. V shed 0 bases and J shed 3 bases, with 4 bases lying between them. This CDR3 comprises 13 residues. Germline V lookup: CDR1 SGHRS, CDR2 YFSETQ. The CDR3 region has the DNA TGCGCCAGCAGCTTGGCGGGTGGAAACACCATATATTTT. It encodes CASSLAGGNTIYF.

The chain couples TRBV6-5 to TRBJ1-2, with D possibly TRBD1 on 5 matching bases. The CDR3 totals 15 residues. The germline gives CDR1 MNHEY, CDR2 SVGAGI. Trimming left V 7 bases short and J 4 bases short, with 19 bases between. The CDR3 coding sequence is TGTGCCAGCACCCCATCGGGGGGTATTCTCTATGGCTACACCTTC. This sequence encodes CASTPSGGILYGYTF.

The chain uses TRBV7-3 and TRBJ2-1; D is unclear. Trimming left V 5 bases short and J 0 bases short, with 11 bases between. The germline V gene encodes CDR1 SGHTA and CDR2 FQGTGA. The CDR3 sequence is 15 residues long. The CDR3 loop reads CASSVAQSSYNEQFF. CDR3 DNA sequence: TGTGCCAGCAGCGTAGCTCAGAGCTCCTACAATGAGCAGTTCTTC.

The J gene is TRBJ2-5, the V gene TRBV18, with 9 positions matching TRBD1. The CDR3 sequence is 17 residues long. V shed 1 base and J 4 bases; nucleotides not matched to a gene: 10. The V gene's germline CDR1 is KGHSH and CDR2 LQKENI. CDR3 loop: CASSPLTPGQGRETQYF. The CDR3, as DNA: TGTGCCAGCTCACCACTTACTCCGGGACAGGGAAGAGAGACCCAGTACTTC.

The V and J genes are TRBV27 and TRBJ2-7, with 9 positions matching TRBD2. V was pared by 8 bases and J by 3 bases, with 11 bases of the junction left unmatched. This CDR3 spans 15 amino acids. CDR1 MNHEY and CDR2 SMNVEV come from the germline V gene (reference sequence). CDR3 in amino acids: CASRDSGSNYYEQYF. In DNA, the CDR3 is TGTGCCAGCCGAGATAGCGGGAGCAATTACTACGAGCAGTACTTC.

The V call is TRBV5-8, the J call TRBJ2-7; TRBD2 agrees at 10 bases. Germline V gene sequence: CDR1 SGHTS, CDR2 YDEGEE. After removal of 5 bases from V and 4 bases from J, the junction contained 12 bases not matched to a gene. This CDR3 spans 16 amino acids. The CDR3 nucleotides are TGTGCCAGCAGAACGGAAACAGCGGGAGGGCCATACGAGCAGTACTTC. Protein product: CASRTETAGGPYEQYF.

The V and J genes are TRBV11-2 and TRBJ2-5, with D possibly TRBD1 on 6 matching bases. The CDR3 spans 14 residues. Germline loops: CDR1 SGHAT, CDR2 FQNNGV. V lost 6 bases to trimming and J lost 0 bases, with 11 bases between them. CDR3: CASRPQGNQETQYF. CDR3 DNA: TGTGCCAGCAGGCCACAGGGTAACCAAGAGACCCAGTACTTC.

This chain uses TRBV24-1 with TRBJ2-1, with 7 bases lining up with TRBD2. The V gene's germline CDR1 is KGHDR and CDR2 SFDVKD. The CDR3 is made up of 14 amino acids. Trimming removed 3 bases from V and 2 bases from J; junction bases left unmatched: 0. This CDR3 is CATSDAGAYNEQFF. The CDR3 DNA follows: TGTGCCACCAGTGATGCGGGGGCCTACAATGAGCAGTTCTTC.

This chain links TRBV19 with TRBJ2-3, with TRBD2 matching 11 bases. The V and J ends lost 6 bases and 5 bases, in that order; junction bases with no gene match: 7. This CDR3 is 15 amino acids long. Germline lookup yields CDR1 LNHDA and CDR2 SQIVND (reference sequence). This chain's CDR3 is CASRRLAGMIDTQYF. CDR3 in DNA: TGTGCCAGTAGACGACTAGCGGGAATGATAGATACGCAGTATTTT.

The CDR3 sequence: CASSPGVYGSGNTIYF. CDR3 sequence (DNA): TGTGCCAGTAGTCCCGGGGTTTACGGGTCTGGAAACACCATATATTTT. The chain has TRBV19 and TRBJ1-3; no clear D. The CDR3 length is 16 residues. Germline V CDR1 and CDR2: LNHDA, SQIVND (reference sequence). V lost 5 bases to trimming and J lost 1 base, with 15 bases between them.

This clone appeared a few times. The chain combines TRBV19 with TRBJ2-1, with TRBD2 matching over 7 bases. The CDR3 contains 15 residues. The V and J ends lost 3 bases and 6 bases, in that order; junction bases with no gene match: 8. From germline, CDR1 is LNHDA and CDR2 SQIVND (reference sequence). CDR3 nucleotides: TGTGCCAGTAGTATCCCAGCGGGACTTTTCAATGAGCAGTTCTTC. This sequence encodes CASSIPAGLFNEQFF. Using reference TRBV19 and TRBJ2-1 for the parts outside the CDR3, the full variable domain is DGGITQSPKYLFRKEGQNVTLSCEQNLNHDAMYWYRQDPGQGLRLIYYSQIVNDFQKGDIAEGYSVSREKKESFPLTVTSAQKNPTAFYLCASSIPAGLFNEQFFGPGTRLTVL.

The genes are TRBV18 and TRBJ2-2; TRBD1 matches 9 bases. Germline trimming cut 3 bases from V and 4 bases from J; bases unmatched to any gene: 9. The CDR3 totals 17 residues. CDR1 is KGHSH and CDR2 is LQKENI in the germline V gene. CDR3 nucleotides: TGTGCCAGCTCACCCCCCGGGACAGGGTCGGGCACCGGGGAGCTGTTTTTT. Translating gives CASSPPGTGSGTGELFF.

CDR3 nucleotides: TGTGCCAGCAGTTTCCTAAGAGGTGTTAACACAGATACGCAGTATTTT. It specifies CASSFLRGVNTDTQYF. The chain has TRBV27 and TRBJ2-3; D gene unclear. The V and J ends lost 3 bases and 2 bases respectively, with 15 bases between them. This CDR3 is built from 16 residues. The germline CDR1 and CDR2 sequences are MNHEY and SMNVEV (reference sequence).